This note documents a single T cell receptor beta chain sequence. The antigen is undetermined. These data belong to a study of monozygotic twins with inflammatory bowel disease. Whole-study results and caveats: Reduced clonotype sharing with other individuals was observed in IBD patients relative to healthy twins, especially with disease activity.

TCRdb reprocessed the 5' RACE reads and stores each CDR3 protein as one record, lacking DNA. The data include about 300,000 distinct CDR3 sequences; the top ten clones carry 5.6%. CDR3 size: 18 residues. The germline V gene has CDR1 SGHAT and CDR2 FQNNGV. The chain carries TRBV11-2 and TRBJ1-5; lacking DNA, the TRBD1 call made by TCRdb goes unchecked. This receptor was obtained from a human donor with ulcerative colitis or Crohn's disease, or a healthy co-twin of an affected twin (not recorded which). Material: blood. The CDR3 loop reads CASSLFKAGTAYNQPQHF.